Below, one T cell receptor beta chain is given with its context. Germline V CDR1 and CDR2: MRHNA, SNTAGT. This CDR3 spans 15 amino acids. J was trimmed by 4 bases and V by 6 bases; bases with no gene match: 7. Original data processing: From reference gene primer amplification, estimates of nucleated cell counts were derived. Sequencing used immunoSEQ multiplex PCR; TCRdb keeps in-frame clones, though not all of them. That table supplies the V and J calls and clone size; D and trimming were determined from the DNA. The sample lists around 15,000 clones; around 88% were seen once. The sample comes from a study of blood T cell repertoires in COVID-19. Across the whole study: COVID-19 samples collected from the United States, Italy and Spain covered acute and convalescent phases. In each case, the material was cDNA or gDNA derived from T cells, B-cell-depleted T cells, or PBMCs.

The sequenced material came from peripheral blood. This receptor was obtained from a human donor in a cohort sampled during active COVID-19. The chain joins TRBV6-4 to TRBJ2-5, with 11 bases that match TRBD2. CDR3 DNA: TGTGCCAGCAGGCTCCAGACTAGCGGGGTAGAGACCCAGTACTTC. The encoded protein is CASRLQTSGVETQYF.